This T cell receptor (beta chain) emerged from a study of blood T cell repertoires in COVID-19. Looking at the study overall: Acute and convalescent COVID-19 samples came from the United States, Italy and Spain. T cells, B-cell-depleted T cells, or PBMCs supplied cDNA or gDNA.

Original processing notes: Reference gene primer amplification gave nucleated cell count estimates. TCRdb's copy holds only in-frame clones and misses some; the assay was immunoSEQ multiplex PCR. D and trimming were read from the DNA, whereas the V and J calls and clone size are those reported in that table. This sample has roughly 230,000 clones, with about 80% found just once. Trimming at V came to 0 bases and at J to 4 bases, leaving 6 bases not matched to a gene. The germline V gene has CDR1 WNHNN and CDR2 SYGVQD (reference sequence). The CDR3 loop spans 17 amino acids. V gene TRBV10-1 combines with J gene TRBJ2-2; 9 bases are shared with TRBD2. The sequence derives from a man aged 50-60 years with active or convalescent COVID-19. Sequencing was performed on peripheral blood. DNA of the CDR3: TGCGCCAGCAGTGAGTCGAAGGGTAGCGGGGGCACCGGGGAGCTGTTTTTT. Translation gives CASSESKGSGGTGELFF.